This T cell receptor beta chain was sequenced for a study of cytomegalovirus exposure and HLA in healthy donors. Both 60 Vbeta primers and 13 Jbeta primers went into the PCR. Using immunoSEQ multiplex PCR, the repertoire was profiled, and TCRdb retains in-frame clones only, with some absent. Here the sample spans approximately 120,000 clones, 76% being singletons. The CDR3 consists of 13 residues. The germline gives CDR1 SNHLY, CDR2 FYNNEI. V was clipped by 1 base and J by 4 bases, with 4 bases between them. Points from the study as a whole: After further analysis at a later stage, 17,000 or so TCR beta sequences were associated with HLA alleles at 0.05 false discovery rate.

Notes on this clone: Its specificity is unknown.

The source of this sequence is a woman aged 50 to 60 in good health and CMV-seropositive. The chain couples TRBV2 to TRBJ2-2; no firm D call. Material for sequencing was PBMCs. The DNA for the CDR3 is TGTGCCAGCAGTGAAGACAGCACCGGGGAGCTGTTTTTT. Amino acid sequence: CASSEDSTGELFF.